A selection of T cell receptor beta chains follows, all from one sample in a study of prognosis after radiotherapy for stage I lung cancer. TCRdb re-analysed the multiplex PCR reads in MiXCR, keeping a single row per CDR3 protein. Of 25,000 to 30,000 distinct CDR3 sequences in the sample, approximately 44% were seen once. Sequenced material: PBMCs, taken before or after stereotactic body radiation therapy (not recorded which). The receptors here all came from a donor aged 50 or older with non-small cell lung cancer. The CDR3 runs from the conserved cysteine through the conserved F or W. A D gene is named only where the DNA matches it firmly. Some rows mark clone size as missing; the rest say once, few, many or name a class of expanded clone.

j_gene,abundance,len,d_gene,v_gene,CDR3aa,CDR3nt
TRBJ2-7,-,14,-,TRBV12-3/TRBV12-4,CASSHNSRGYEQYF,TGTGCCAGCAGCCACAACTCGCGGGGCTACGAGCAGTACTTC
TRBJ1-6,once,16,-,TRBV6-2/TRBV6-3,CASSYAQVWVNSPLHF,TGTGCCAGCAGTTACGCCCAAGTGTGGGTCAATTCACCCCTCCACTTT
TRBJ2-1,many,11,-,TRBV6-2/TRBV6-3,CASSYLAEQFF,TGTGCCAGCAGTTACCTAGCGGAGCAGTTCTTC
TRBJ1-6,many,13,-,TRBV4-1,CASSQDGPSPLHF,TGCGCCAGCAGCCAAGATGGGCCCTCACCCCTCCACTTT
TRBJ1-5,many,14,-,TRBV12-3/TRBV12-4,CASSFQGPYQPQHF,TGTGCCAGCAGTTTTCAGGGGCCCTACCAGCCCCAGCATTTT
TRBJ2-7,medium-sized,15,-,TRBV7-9,CASSLEGTRSYEQYF,TGTGCCAGCAGCTTAGAAGGCACGCGCTCCTACGAGCAGTACTTC
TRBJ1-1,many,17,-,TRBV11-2,CASSLGTEGWASTEAFF,TGTGCCAGCAGCTTAGGGACAGAAGGGTGGGCTAGCACTGAAGCTTTCTTT
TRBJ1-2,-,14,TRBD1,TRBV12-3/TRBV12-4,CASRGTGVNYFYTF,TGTGCCAGCAGGGGGACAGGGGTTAACTATTTCTACACCTTC
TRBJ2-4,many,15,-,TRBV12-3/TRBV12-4,CASSLHRIAKNIQYF,TGTGCCAGCAGTTTACACAGGATAGCCAAAAACATTCAGTACTTC
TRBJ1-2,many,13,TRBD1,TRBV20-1,CSAIIQGEGGYTF,TGCAGTGCTATAATCCAGGGGGAGGGAGGCTACACCTTC
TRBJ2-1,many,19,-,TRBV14,CASSKRGEGIDYTYNEQFF,TGTGCCAGCAGCAAAAGGGGGGAGGGCATTGACTATACGTACAATGAGCAGTTCTTC
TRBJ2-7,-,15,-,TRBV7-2,CASSPYRGRGCEQYF,TGTGCCAGCAGCCCCTATCGGGGCAGGGGTTGTGAGCAGTACTTC
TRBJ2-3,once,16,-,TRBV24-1,CATSDWKRGGPDTQYF,TGTGCCACCAGTGATTGGAAAAGGGGAGGTCCAGATACACAGTATTTT
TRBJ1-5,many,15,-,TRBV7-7,CASSFFLQGNQPQHF,TGTGCTAGCAGCTTCTTCTTGCAGGGCAATCAGCCCCAGCATTTT
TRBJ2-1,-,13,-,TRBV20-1,CSVASGVYNEQFF,TGCAGTGTCGCGAGCGGAGTTTACAATGAGCAGTTCTTC
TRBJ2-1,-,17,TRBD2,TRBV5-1,CASSEPGTSGGGNEQFF,TGCGCCAGCAGCGAACCCGGGACTAGCGGAGGAGGGAATGAGCAGTTCTTC
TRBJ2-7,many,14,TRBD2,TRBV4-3,CASSQSGRGYEQYF,TGCGCCAGCAGCCAGAGCGGGAGAGGTTACGAGCAGTACTTC
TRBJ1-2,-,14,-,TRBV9,CASSVDPLNYGYTF,TGTGCCAGCAGCGTAGATCCGCTTAACTATGGCTACACCTTC
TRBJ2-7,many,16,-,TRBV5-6,CASSLLGPALQYEQYF,TGTGCCAGCAGCTTGTTAGGACCGGCACTTCAATACGAGCAGTACTTC
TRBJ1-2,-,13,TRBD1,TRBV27,CASSYTGDYGYTF,TGTGCCAGCAGTTACACAGGGGATTATGGCTACACCTTC